This TCR beta chain was documented in a study of shared clonotypes between healthy human individuals. Measured with immunoSEQ multiplex PCR; TCRdb has only the in-frame clones, and not every one. There are millions of clones in the sample; more than 90% occur only once, and over 0.12% lies in the top ten. The V end was cut by 5 bases, the J end by 4 bases, with 20 bases between. The CDR3 covers 16 residues. Germline CDR1 and CDR2: SGHAT and FQNNGV. Donation came from healthy HIV-negative adults that had no recent acute infections or vaccinations. The specimen sequenced was naive CD4+ T cells sorted from blood. Subset meaning: CD45RA+ positively selected. The origin of this receptor is a man aged 18 to 30 in good health. This chain connects TRBV11-2 to TRBJ1-2, with a possible D match to TRBD1 (6 bases). CDR3 protein: CASSRSWGGYGYGYTF. CDR3 DNA sequence: TGTGCCAGCAGCCGCTCCTGGGGGGGCTACGGCTATGGCTACACCTTC.